Sequencing of this T cell receptor beta chain was carried out in a study of cytomegalovirus exposure and HLA in healthy donors. Points on this clone: Its antigen is as yet unknown.

In the PCR, 60 Vbeta and 13 Jbeta primers were used. Method: immunoSEQ multiplex PCR; TCRdb's copy keeps in-frame clones and lacks some. Here the sample spans 85,000 to 100,000 clones, more than 75% being singletons. The V end was cut by 6 bases, the J end by 4 bases, with 12 bases between. This CDR3 has 14 residues. Regarding the study as a whole: Information on immune exposure was restricted to one variable (CMV serostatus). In the analysis, some V segments, TRBV6-2 and TRBV6-3 included, were excluded as indistinguishable. Most TCR sequences showed up rarely, but some public TCRs showed up in many donors. TCR beta chain V- and J-gene trimming was linked, in a later analysis, to a missense variant in DCLRE1C.

This rearrangement joins TRBV6-7 to TRBJ1-4, with no clear D. TRBV6-7 is known as an ORF, though its function is uncertain. Specimen: PBMCs. This receptor was identified in a woman between 55 and 75 years old in good health and CMV-seronegative. In DNA, the CDR3 is TGTGCCAGCAGCCGGGGAGAGGGTAATGAAAAACTGTTTTTT. This gives the protein CASSRGEGNEKLFF.